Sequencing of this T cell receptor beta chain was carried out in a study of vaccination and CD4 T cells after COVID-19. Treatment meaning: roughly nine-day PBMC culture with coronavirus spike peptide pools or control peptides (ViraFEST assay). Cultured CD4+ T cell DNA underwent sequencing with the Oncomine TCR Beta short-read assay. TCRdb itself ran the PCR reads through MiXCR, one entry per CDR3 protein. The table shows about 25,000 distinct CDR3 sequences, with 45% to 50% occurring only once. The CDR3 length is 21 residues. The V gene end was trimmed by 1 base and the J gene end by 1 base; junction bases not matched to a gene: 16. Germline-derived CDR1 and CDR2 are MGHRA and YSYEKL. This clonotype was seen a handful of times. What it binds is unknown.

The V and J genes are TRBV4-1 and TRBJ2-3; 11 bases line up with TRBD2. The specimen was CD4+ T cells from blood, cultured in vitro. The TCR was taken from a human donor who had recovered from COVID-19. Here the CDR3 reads CASSQVLKVAGGPPGTDTQYF. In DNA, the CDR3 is TGCGCCAGCAGCCAAGTACTAAAAGTAGCGGGGGGGCCCCCGGGCACAGATACGCAGTATTTT.